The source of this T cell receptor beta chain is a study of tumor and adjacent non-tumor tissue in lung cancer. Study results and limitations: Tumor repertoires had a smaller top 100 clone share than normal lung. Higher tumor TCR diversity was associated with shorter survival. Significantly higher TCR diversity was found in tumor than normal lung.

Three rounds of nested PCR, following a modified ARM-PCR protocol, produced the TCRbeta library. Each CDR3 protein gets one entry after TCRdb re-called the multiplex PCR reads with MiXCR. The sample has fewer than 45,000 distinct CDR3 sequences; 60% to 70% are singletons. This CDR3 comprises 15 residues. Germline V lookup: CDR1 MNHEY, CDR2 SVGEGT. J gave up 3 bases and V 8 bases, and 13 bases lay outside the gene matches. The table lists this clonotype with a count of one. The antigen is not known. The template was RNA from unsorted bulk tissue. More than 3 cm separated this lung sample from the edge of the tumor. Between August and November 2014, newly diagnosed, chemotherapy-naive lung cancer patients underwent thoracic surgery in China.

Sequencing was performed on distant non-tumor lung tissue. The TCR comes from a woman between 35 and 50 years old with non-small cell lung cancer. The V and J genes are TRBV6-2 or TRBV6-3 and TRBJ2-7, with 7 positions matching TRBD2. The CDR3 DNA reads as TGTGCCAGCCTGACGGCAGCGGGGCGAAGCTACGAGCAGTACTTC. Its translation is CASLTAAGRSYEQYF.